This T cell receptor beta chain was sequenced for a study of post-analysis software for immune sequencing data. The study's findings and limits: In patients, about 5 TRBV segments were more frequent than in controls, with TRBV5-6, TRBV5-1 and TRBV20-1 among them. Strong co-clustering by F measure linked samples that shared a preparation batch. Comparison with controls showed significantly lower normalized Chao1 diversity in multiple sclerosis patients.

Unique molecular identifiers had been added to the TCR beta cDNA libraries. A single record per CDR3 protein comes from TCRdb applying MiXCR to the PCR reads. The data hold hundreds of thousands of distinct CDR3 sequences, with over 45% observed a single time. This CDR3 contains 13 residues. Germline loops: CDR1 DFQATT, CDR2 SNEGSKA (reference sequence). Trimming left V 1 base short and J 0 bases short, with 3 bases between. Comments on this clonotype: What it recognizes is unknown.

The source material was blood. This chain connects TRBV20-1 to TRBJ2-2; D is ambiguous. This TCR was recovered from a girl aged 2 to 10 with multiple sclerosis. The CDR3 protein is CSARVSNTGELFF. The CDR3 nucleotides read TGCAGTGCTAGAGTCTCGAACACCGGGGAGCTGTTTTTT.